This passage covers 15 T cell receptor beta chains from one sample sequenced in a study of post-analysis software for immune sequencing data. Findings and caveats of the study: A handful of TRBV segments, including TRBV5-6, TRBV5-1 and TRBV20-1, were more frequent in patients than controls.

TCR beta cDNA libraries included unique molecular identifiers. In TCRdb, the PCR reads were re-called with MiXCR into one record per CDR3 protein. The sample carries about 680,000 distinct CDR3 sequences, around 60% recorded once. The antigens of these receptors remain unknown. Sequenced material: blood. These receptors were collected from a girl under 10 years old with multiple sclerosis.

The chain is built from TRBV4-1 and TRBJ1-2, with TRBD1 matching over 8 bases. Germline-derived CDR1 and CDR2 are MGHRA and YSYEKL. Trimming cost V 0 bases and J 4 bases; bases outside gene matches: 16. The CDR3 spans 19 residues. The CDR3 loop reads CASSQDIPTGTGNVYGYTF. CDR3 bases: TGCGCCAGCAGCCAAGATATCCCAACCGGGACAGGAAATGTCTATGGCTACACCTTC.

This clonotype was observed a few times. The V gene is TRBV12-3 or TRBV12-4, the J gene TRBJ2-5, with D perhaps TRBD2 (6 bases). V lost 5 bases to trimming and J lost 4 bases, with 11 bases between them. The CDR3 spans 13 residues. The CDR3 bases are TGTGCCAGCAGTGGGACTGCGGGAGAGACCCAGTACTTC. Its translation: CASSGTAGETQYF.

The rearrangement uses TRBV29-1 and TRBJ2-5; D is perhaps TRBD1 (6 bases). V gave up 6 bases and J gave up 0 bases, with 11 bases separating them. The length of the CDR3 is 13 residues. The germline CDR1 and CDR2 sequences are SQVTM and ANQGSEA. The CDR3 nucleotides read TGCAGCGTCCTCGGACAGTACCAAGAGACCCAGTACTTC. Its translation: CSVLGQYQETQYF.

The CDR3 is CASSTRGDPIYNEQFF. CDR3 in DNA: TGTGCCAGCAGCACGCGGGGGGACCCAATCTACAATGAGCAGTTCTTC. The chain couples TRBV11-2 to TRBJ2-1; TRBD2 matches at 8 bases. The CDR3 covers 16 residues. Germline V gene sequence: CDR1 SGHAT, CDR2 FQNNGV. The V segment lost 5 bases and the J segment 3 bases; nucleotides outside the gene matches: 9.

CDR3 DNA sequence: TGTGCCAGCAGCCAAGGGGGGCTGGGGGATCAGCCCCAGCATTTT. Translating it yields CASSQGGLGDQPQHF. This chain links TRBV14 with TRBJ1-5; D possibly corresponds to TRBD1 (6 bases). Germline CDR1 SGHDN, CDR2 FVKESK. Trimming pared 1 base from V and 5 bases from J, leaving 12 bases between. The CDR3 covers 15 residues.

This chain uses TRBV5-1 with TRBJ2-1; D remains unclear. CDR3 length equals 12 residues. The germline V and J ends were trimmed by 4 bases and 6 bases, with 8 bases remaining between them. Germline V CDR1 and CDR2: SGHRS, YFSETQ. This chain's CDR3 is CASSPNINEQFF. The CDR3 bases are TGCGCCAGCAGCCCAAATATCAATGAGCAGTTCTTC. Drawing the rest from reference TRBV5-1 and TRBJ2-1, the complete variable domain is KAGVTQTPRYLIKTRGQQVTLSCSPISGHRSVSWYQQTPGQGLQFLFEYFSETQRNKGNFPGRFSGRQFSNSRSEMNVSTLELGDSALYLCASSPNINEQFFGPGTRLTVL.

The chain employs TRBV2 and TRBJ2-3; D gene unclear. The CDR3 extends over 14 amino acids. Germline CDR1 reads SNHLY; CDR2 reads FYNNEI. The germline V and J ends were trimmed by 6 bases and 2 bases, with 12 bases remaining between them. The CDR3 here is CASRQYEVTDTQYF. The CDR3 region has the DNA TGTGCCAGCAGACAGTACGAAGTCACAGATACGCAGTATTTT.

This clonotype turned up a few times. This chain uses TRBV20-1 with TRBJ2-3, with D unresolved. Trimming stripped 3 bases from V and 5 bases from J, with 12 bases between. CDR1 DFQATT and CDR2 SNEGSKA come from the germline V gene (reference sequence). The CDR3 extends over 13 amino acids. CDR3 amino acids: CSASRATGDTQYF. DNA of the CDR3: TGCAGTGCTAGCCGGGCTACCGGAGATACGCAGTATTTT.

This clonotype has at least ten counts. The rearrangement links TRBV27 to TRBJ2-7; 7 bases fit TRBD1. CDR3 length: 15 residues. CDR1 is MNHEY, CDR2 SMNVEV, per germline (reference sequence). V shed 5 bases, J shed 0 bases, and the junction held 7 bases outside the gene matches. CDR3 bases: TGTGCCAGCAGTCCACGGACAGGCAGCTCCTACGAGCAGTACTTC. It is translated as CASSPRTGSSYEQYF.

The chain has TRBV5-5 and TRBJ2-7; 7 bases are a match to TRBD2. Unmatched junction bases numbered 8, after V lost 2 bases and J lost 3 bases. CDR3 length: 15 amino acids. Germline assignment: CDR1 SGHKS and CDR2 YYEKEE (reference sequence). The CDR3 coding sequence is TGTGCCAGCAGCTTAACTCGCGGGAGTATCTACGAGCAGTACTTC. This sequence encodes CASSLTRGSIYEQYF.

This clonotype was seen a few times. The CDR3 region is CSARDGVNYGYTF. As DNA, the CDR3 is TGCAGTGCTAGAGATGGGGTGAACTATGGCTACACCTTC. J is TRBJ1-2 and V is TRBV20-1; no definite D call. Germline CDR1 reads DFQATT; CDR2 reads SNEGSKA (reference sequence). The CDR3 spans 13 residues. Trimming cost V 0 bases and J 2 bases, with 7 bases left between them.

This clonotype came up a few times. For the CDR3, the DNA is TGTGCCAGCAGCAAAGGACACTATGGCTACACCTTC. Its translation: CASSKGHYGYTF. The rearrangement links TRBV21-1 to TRBJ1-2. TRBV21-1 represents a pseudogene. The CDR3 is made up of 12 amino acids.

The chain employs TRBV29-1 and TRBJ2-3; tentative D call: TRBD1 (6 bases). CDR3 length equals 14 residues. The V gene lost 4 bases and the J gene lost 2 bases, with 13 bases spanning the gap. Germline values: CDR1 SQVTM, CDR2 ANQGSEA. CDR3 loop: CSVVTAGDTDTQYF. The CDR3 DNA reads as TGCAGCGTTGTTACCGCAGGGGACACAGATACGCAGTATTTT.

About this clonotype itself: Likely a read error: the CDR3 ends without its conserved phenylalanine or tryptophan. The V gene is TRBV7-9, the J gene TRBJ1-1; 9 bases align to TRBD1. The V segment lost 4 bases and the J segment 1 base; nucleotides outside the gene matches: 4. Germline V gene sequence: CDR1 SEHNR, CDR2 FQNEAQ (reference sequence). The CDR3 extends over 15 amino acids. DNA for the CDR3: TGTGCCAGCAGCTCGACGGGACAGGGGAACACTGAAGCTTTCCCT. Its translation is CASSSTGQGNTEAFP.

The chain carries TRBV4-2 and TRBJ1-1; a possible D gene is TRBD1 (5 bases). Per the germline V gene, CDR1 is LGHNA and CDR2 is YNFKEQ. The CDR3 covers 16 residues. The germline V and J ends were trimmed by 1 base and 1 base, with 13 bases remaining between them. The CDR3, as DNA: TGTGCCAGCAGCCAAGCCCGGGGCGCCCGGAACACTGAAGCTTTCTTT. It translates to CASSQARGARNTEAFF.